The T cell receptor (beta chain) described here comes from a study of T cell responses to AZD1222 COVID-19 vaccine. Clones were read by immunoSEQ multiplex PCR, and TCRdb kept only the in-frame ones, dropping some. Found here are about 76,000 clones, more than 75% of them singletons; the top ten hold more than 4%. Sequencing was performed on peripheral blood, taken on day 0 of AZD1222 vaccination. The sequence derives from an adult in good health.

The CDR3 DNA reads TGTGCCAGCAGTCGACTAGCGGCAAAATACTCCTACGAGCAGTACTTC. Protein sequence: CASSRLAAKYSYEQYF. The chain uses TRBV6-4 and TRBJ2-7; 9 bases align to TRBD2. V lost 5 bases, J lost 0 bases, and 8 bases stayed unmatched. Germline V gene data show CDR1 as MRHNA and CDR2 as SNTAGT. The length of the CDR3 is 16 residues.